This entry lists 32 T cell receptor beta chains sequenced from one sample in a study of cytomegalovirus exposure and HLA in healthy donors (dated by TCRdb to the late 2010s). The library came from the immunoSEQ multiplex PCR assay. For the multiplex PCR, a mixture combining 60 forward primers for TCR Vbeta segments and 13 reverse primers for TCR Jbeta segments was used. The clones in this table, taken by TCRdb from immuneACCESS, are in-frame only. Not every clone is retained; where verified, under half of the shortfall comes from an unresolved V gene, and the cause of the rest is unknown. Present in this sample are roughly 150,000 clones, about 80% of which were seen just once. The top ten constitute about an eighth of the sample. The sequenced material came from PBMCs. Receptor source: a woman between 40 and 50 years old in good health and CMV-seronegative.

The rearrangement joins TRBV29-1 to TRBJ2-5, with 10 bases matching TRBD1. The CDR3 loop spans 14 amino acids. With V trimmed by 5 bases and J by 5 bases, 8 bases remained unmatched. Germline V gene data show CDR1 as SQVTM and CDR2 as ANQGSEA. CDR3 sequence reads: CSVNGQGVVETQYF. CDR3 nucleotides: TGCAGCGTTAACGGACAGGGGGTAGTTGAGACCCAGTACTTC.

The chain couples TRBV5-8 to TRBJ1-1; TRBD1 matches at 8 bases. This CDR3 is built from 13 residues. Losses at the gene ends were 2 bases for V and 5 bases for J; bases not matched to a gene: 2. Germline assignment: CDR1 SGHTS and CDR2 YDEGEE. The CDR3 sequence: CASSLTGGTEAFF. CDR3 bases: TGTGCCAGCAGCTTAACAGGGGGAACTGAAGCTTTCTTT.

The genes are TRBV28 and TRBJ2-7; D ambiguous. Germline CDR1 reads MDHEN; CDR2 reads SYDVKM. V lost 6 bases and J 5 bases, leaving 8 bases between the germline ends. The CDR3 has 11 amino acids. The CDR3 DNA sequence: TGTGCCAGCAGGCTCGCGGACGAGCAGTACTTC. Amino acid sequence: CASRLADEQYF. Full variable domain (remainder filled in from reference TRBV28 and TRBJ2-7): DVKVTQSSRYLVKRTGEKVFLECVQDMDHENMFWYRQDPGLGLRLIYFSYDVKMKEKGDIPEGYSVSREKKERFSLILESASTNQTSMYLCASRLADEQYFGPGTRLTVT.

V usage is TRBV7-3 and J usage is TRBJ2-2; a possible D gene is TRBD1 (5 bases). Trimming removed 5 bases at V and 0 bases at J, with 13 bases between. The CDR3 totals 16 residues. Germline CDR1 reads SGHTA; CDR2 reads FQGTGA. CDR3: CASSPRGGANTGELFF. Written as DNA, the CDR3 is TGTGCCAGCAGCCCTAGGGGTGGAGCGAACACCGGGGAGCTGTTTTTT.

The rearrangement uses TRBV13 and TRBJ2-1, with D hard to call. The V and J ends lost 4 bases and 6 bases respectively, with 10 bases between them. CDR1 and CDR2 (germline): PRHDT, FYEKMQ (reference sequence). This CDR3 contains 13 residues. Written as DNA, the CDR3 is TGTGCCAGCAGCTACCTCAGGCGCAATGAGCAGTTCTTC. Amino acids: CASSYLRRNEQFF.

The V call is TRBV14, the J call TRBJ2-1, with 13 bases matching TRBD2. The CDR3 is 13 residues long. Per germline, CDR1 SGHDN and CDR2 FVKESK. V lost 6 bases to trimming and J lost 7 bases; unmatched junction nucleotides: 0. CDR3: CASRLAGGNEQFF. Written as DNA, the CDR3 is TGTGCCAGCAGACTAGCGGGAGGGAATGAGCAGTTCTTC.

V usage is TRBV19 and J usage is TRBJ2-2; D uncertain. Trimming shortened V by 5 bases and J by 4 bases, and 11 bases separated the two germline ends. The germline CDR1 and CDR2 sequences are LNHDA and SQIVND (reference sequence). The CDR3 is 14 residues long. CDR3: CASSRWPLTGELFF. Written as DNA, the CDR3 is TGTGCCAGTAGTCGCTGGCCTCTCACCGGGGAGCTGTTTTTT.

The chain links TRBV4-3 to TRBJ1-2; 9 bases map to TRBD1. J gave up 5 bases and V 2 bases, and 6 bases lay outside the gene matches. Germline loops: CDR1 LGHNA, CDR2 YSLEER. This CDR3 is built from 15 residues. The CDR3 spells CASSQKDRGQYGYTF. The DNA of the CDR3 is TGCGCCAGCAGCCAAAAGGACAGGGGTCAATATGGCTACACCTTC.

V is TRBV10-3 and J is TRBJ1-1, with D perhaps TRBD1 (5 bases). From germline, CDR1 is ENHRY and CDR2 SYGVKD. This CDR3 spans 13 amino acids. V dropped 3 bases and J dropped 4 bases, with 9 bases sitting between them. CDR3 sequence reads: CAISDGGSTEAFF. CDR3 nucleotides: TGTGCCATCAGTGACGGGGGGAGCACTGAAGCTTTCTTT.

The chain recombines TRBV7-2 with TRBJ2-2, with TRBD1 matching 10 bases. Germline V CDR1 and CDR2: SGHTA, FQGNSA. Germline trimming cut 5 bases from V and 0 bases from J; bases unmatched to any gene: 3. The length of the CDR3 is 16 residues. The CDR3 spells CASSGQGGPNTGELFF. The CDR3 DNA reads as TGTGCCAGCAGCGGACAGGGGGGACCGAACACCGGGGAGCTGTTTTTT.

The rearrangement uses TRBV5-1 and TRBJ2-5; 7 nucleotides line up with TRBD2. Germline V lookup: CDR1 SGHRS, CDR2 YFSETQ. This CDR3 spans 14 amino acids. V trimming: 4 bases; J trimming: 5 bases; junction bases outside the gene matches: 8. The CDR3 is CASSLRRGDETQYF. The CDR3 coding sequence is TGCGCCAGCAGCCTTCGCCGGGGGGACGAGACCCAGTACTTC.

The chain recombines TRBV6-6 with TRBJ2-7; the D gene is possibly TRBD1 (6 bases). Germline V gives CDR1 MNHNY, CDR2 SVGAGI (reference sequence). Deletions cut 4 bases from V and 7 bases from J, with 11 bases between. This CDR3 spans 12 amino acids. CDR3 protein: CASSFTGREQYF. For the CDR3, the DNA is TGTGCCAGCAGTTTTACAGGGCGGGAGCAGTACTTC.

The rearrangement joins TRBV28 to TRBJ2-6; perhaps TRBD2 as D (7 bases). Germline CDR1 is MDHEN and CDR2 is SYDVKM. The ends were cut back, 6 bases at V and 1 base at J, with 13 bases in the middle. The CDR3 has 16 residues. The CDR3 sequence: CASRLRGASGANVLTF. The CDR3 region has the DNA TGTGCCAGCAGGCTCCGGGGGGCATCTGGGGCCAACGTCCTGACTTTC.

The gene calls are TRBV15 and TRBJ1-1; the D gene is possibly TRBD1 (5 bases). The germline gives CDR1 LNHNV, CDR2 YYDKDF (reference sequence). V shed 3 bases and J shed 4 bases, with 12 bases lying between them. This CDR3 spans 14 amino acids. The CDR3 here is CATSSDSSGTEAFF. In DNA, the CDR3 is TGTGCCACCAGCAGTGACAGTTCCGGCACTGAAGCTTTCTTT.

This chain connects TRBV5-4 to TRBJ2-1; possible D gene TRBD1, 7 bases. Trimming stripped 4 bases from V and 5 bases from J, with 13 bases between. CDR3 size: 14 residues. The germline V gene has CDR1 SGHNT and CDR2 YYREEE (reference sequence). The CDR3 here is CASSAGQSNNEQFF. For the CDR3, the DNA is TGTGCCAGCAGCGCGGGACAGAGTAACAATGAGCAGTTCTTC.

The chain links TRBV9 to TRBJ1-2, with 8 bases fitting TRBD1. The CDR3 loop spans 16 amino acids. The trim removed 0 bases at V and 5 bases at J, leaving 9 bases unmatched. Looked up from germline, CDR1 is SGDLS and CDR2 is YYNGEE. DNA of the CDR3: TGTGCCAGCAGCGTAGAGGACAGGGCCCAGGGTTATGGCTACACCTTC. As protein: CASSVEDRAQGYGYTF.

This sequence joins TRBV5-1 and TRBJ2-5; no clear D. This CDR3 has 16 amino acids. Per germline, CDR1 SGHRS and CDR2 YFSETQ. V was trimmed by 0 bases and J by 0 bases, leaving 12 bases between them. The CDR3 nucleotides are TGCGCCAGCAGCTTGGTCTCCGCGTTGGACCAAGAGACCCAGTACTTC. It translates to CASSLVSALDQETQYF.

This clone was detected only once. The chain employs TRBV19 and TRBJ2-7; 9 positions agree with TRBD1. V gave up 6 bases and J gave up 2 bases; unmatched junction bases: 5. Germline-derived CDR1 and CDR2 are LNHDA and SQIVND (reference sequence). The CDR3 has 14 residues. CDR3 nucleotides: TGTGCCAGTAGCCCCGGGACAGGGACCTACGAGCAGTACTTC. It is translated as CASSPGTGTYEQYF.

The chain is built from TRBV5-1 and TRBJ1-4; D is unresolved. The germline V gene has CDR1 SGHRS and CDR2 YFSETQ. This CDR3 is 15 amino acids long. Trimming pared 4 bases from V and 0 bases from J, leaving 10 bases between. Written as DNA, the CDR3 is TGCGCCAGCAGCCGGAGGTCGGCAACTAATGAAAAACTGTTTTTT. This translates into CASSRRSATNEKLFF.

This chain links TRBV7-3 with TRBJ1-1; TRBD1 might be the D (5 bases). In germline, CDR1 is SGHTA, CDR2 FQGTGA. Trimming removed 3 bases at V and 3 bases at J, with 8 bases between. The CDR3 is made up of 13 amino acids. The CDR3 coding sequence is TGTGCCAGCAGCTTGCGGGGGGACACTGAAGCTTTCTTT. Translating gives CASSLRGDTEAFF.

The J gene is TRBJ1-1, the V gene TRBV5-1, with D hard to call. The CDR3 covers 14 residues. Trimming took off 3 bases at V and 2 bases at J, with 11 bases between the two ends. Germline V CDR1 and CDR2: SGHRS, YFSETQ. In DNA form, the CDR3 reads TGCGCCAGCAGCTACGGACTCGGAAACACTGAAGCTTTCTTT. This translates into CASSYGLGNTEAFF.

The CDR3 DNA follows: TGTGCCAGCAGTGGTGGGACTAGCGGACCGCCGGGAGATACGCAGTATTTT. Residues: CASSGGTSGPPGDTQYF. V gene TRBV6-1 combines with J gene TRBJ2-3, with 11 bases that match TRBD2. Germline values: CDR1 MNHNS, CDR2 SASEGT. The V and J ends lost 4 bases and 5 bases, in that order; junction bases with no gene match: 11. The CDR3 loop spans 17 amino acids.

The chain uses TRBV11-3 and TRBJ2-1; D is possibly TRBD2 (6 bases). This CDR3 has 13 amino acids. V lost 4 bases and J lost 5, with 9 bases in between. Germline CDR1 SGHNT, CDR2 YENEEA. The CDR3 nucleotides read TGTGCCAGCAGCTCGAGCGGGCACAATGAGCAGTTCTTC. Residues: CASSSSGHNEQFF.

This sequence joins TRBV7-6 and TRBJ1-4; 8 bases match TRBD1. CDR3 size: 16 residues. Germline V gene data show CDR1 as SGHVS and CDR2 as FNYEAQ. J lost 4 bases, V lost 5 bases, and 9 bases had no gene match. The CDR3 loop is CASSQRTGRHNEKLFF. The CDR3 bases are TGTGCCAGCAGCCAACGGACAGGGAGGCATAATGAAAAACTGTTTTTT.

The chain employs TRBV28 and TRBJ1-4, with D unclear. Per germline, CDR1 MDHEN and CDR2 SYDVKM. The V end was cut by 6 bases, the J end by 6 bases, with 20 bases between. The CDR3 covers 16 residues. The CDR3 DNA sequence: TGTGCCAGCAGAAGTTTGGGTTCGCTAGTGGATGAAAAACTGTTTTTT. Protein product: CASRSLGSLVDEKLFF.

The chain recombines TRBV19 with TRBJ2-3, with 9 nucleotides matching TRBD1. V was clipped by 3 bases and J by 3 bases; unmatched bases: 7. This CDR3 spans 16 amino acids. The germline V gene has CDR1 LNHDA and CDR2 SQIVND (reference sequence). The chain's CDR3 is CASSISDRGGTDTQYF. The CDR3 DNA follows: TGTGCCAGTAGTATCTCGGACAGGGGTGGGACAGATACGCAGTATTTT.

The V and J genes are TRBV7-9 and TRBJ2-7, with D perhaps matching TRBD1 (5 bases). V was clipped by 3 bases and J by 6 bases, with 12 bases between them. Germline V gives CDR1 SEHNR, CDR2 FQNEAQ (reference sequence). This CDR3 spans 13 amino acids. The CDR3 loop reads CASSFPIGAEQYF. The CDR3 DNA follows: TGTGCCAGCAGCTTTCCTATAGGGGCCGAGCAGTACTTC.

The chain carries TRBV7-6 and TRBJ2-1; no clear D. This CDR3 contains 15 residues. Germline values: CDR1 SGHVS, CDR2 FNYEAQ. Trimming shortened V by 5 bases and J by 0 bases, and 11 bases separated the two germline ends. The CDR3 here is CASSVSLSSYNEQFF. The CDR3 DNA is TGTGCCAGCAGCGTATCTCTGAGCTCCTACAATGAGCAGTTCTTC. The entire variable domain, with the rest obtained from reference TRBV7-6 and TRBJ2-1, is as follows: GAGVSQSPRYKVTKRGQDVALRCDPISGHVSLYWYRQALGQGPEFLTYFNYEAQQDKSGLPNDRFSAERPEGSISTLTIQRTEQRDSAMYRCASSVSLSSYNEQFFGPGTRLTVL.

V and J are TRBV11-2 and TRBJ2-1; 7 positions agree with TRBD2. With 3 bases clipped from V and 7 bases from J, the junction kept 0 bases outside the gene matches. Per the germline V gene, CDR1 is SGHAT and CDR2 is FQNNGV. This CDR3 comprises 12 residues. CDR3 sequence (DNA): TGTGCCAGCAGCTTCGGGGGGAATGAGCAGTTCTTC. Protein sequence: CASSFGGNEQFF.

The chain uses TRBV13 and TRBJ2-6; perhaps TRBD1 as D (6 bases). V dropped 2 bases and J dropped 2 bases, with 7 bases sitting between them. The CDR3 is made up of 15 amino acids. Germline V gene sequence: CDR1 PRHDT, CDR2 FYEKMQ (reference sequence). The chain's CDR3 is CASSLSGAGANVLTF. CDR3 sequence (DNA): TGTGCCAGCAGCTTATCAGGGGCTGGGGCCAACGTCCTGACTTTC.

The rearrangement uses TRBV6-5 and TRBJ1-2; D ambiguous. The CDR3 is 12 amino acids. CDR1 is MNHEY, CDR2 SVGAGI, per germline. V shed 8 bases and J shed 9 bases, with 16 bases lying between them. CDR3 amino acids: CASQEGIQSYTF. The CDR3 bases are TGTGCCAGCCAAGAGGGCATACAGAGCTACACCTTC.

The V and J genes are TRBV7-9 and TRBJ2-1; 9 nucleotides match TRBD1. The ends lost 5 bases at V and 4 bases at J; junction bases unmatched: 6. Germline V gene lookup returns CDR1 SEHNR and CDR2 FQNEAQ (reference sequence). The CDR3 is 15 residues long. The chain's CDR3 is CASSHRDRAYNEQFF. The CDR3 DNA follows: TGTGCCAGCAGCCACCGGGACAGGGCGTACAATGAGCAGTTCTTC.